A selection of T cell receptor beta chains follows, all from one sample in a study of regulatory T cells in long-lasting Graves disease. Via MiXCR, TCRdb re-called the multiplex PCR reads, giving one row per CDR3 protein. The repertoire holds hundreds of thousands of distinct CDR3 sequences, with less than 15% as singletons. These sequences were also reported in another study, on T cells in Graves' hyperthyroidism and ophthalmopathy.

Specimen: peripheral blood mononuclear cells (PBMCs), collected at new diagnosis, from a patient treated with antithyroid drugs. Receptors originate from a young man with Graves disease. The CDR3 runs from the conserved cysteine through the conserved F or W. Each record gives: CDR3 protein, V gene, J gene.

CDR3: CSAEVRAATEAFF
V: TRBV29-1
J: TRBJ1-1

CDR3: CASSRTKNYGYTF
V: TRBV6-1
J: TRBJ1-2

CDR3: CASSVLGTSEYNEQFF
V: TRBV27
J: TRBJ2-1

CDR3: CASSLRKPRADTQYF
V: TRBV7-9
J: TRBJ2-3

CDR3: CSVELDGSGIGNTIYF
V: TRBV29-1
J: TRBJ1-3

CDR3: CSASYPGTYEQYF
V: TRBV20-1
J: TRBJ2-7

CDR3: CAWSVKWGTTRVNIQYF
V: TRBV30
J: TRBJ2-4

CDR3: CSAEGQGRNEKLFF
V: TRBV20-1
J: TRBJ1-4

CDR3: CASSATHTGGGAYNEQFF
V: TRBV11-2
J: TRBJ2-1

CDR3: CASSYGPQGLNTEAFF
V: TRBV6-5
J: TRBJ1-1

CDR3: CASSLIPGQGNEQFF
V: TRBV7-2
J: TRBJ2-1

CDR3: CANSRQGAGEQYF
V: TRBV3-1
J: TRBJ2-7

CDR3: CASILRGWMGTGELFF
V: TRBV11-2
J: TRBJ2-2

CDR3: CASSYGVTDTQYF
V: TRBV6-2/TRBV6-3
J: TRBJ2-3

CDR3: CAWTRGIKNIQYF
V: TRBV30
J: TRBJ2-4

CDR3: CASSLVSGQEAFF
V: TRBV11-3
J: TRBJ1-1

CDR3: CASSIIGTREQYF
V: TRBV19
J: TRBJ2-7

CDR3: CASSSQLAGGPIAGETQYF
V: TRBV12-3/TRBV12-4
J: TRBJ2-5

CDR3: CASSFGREGATQYF
V: TRBV7-2
J: TRBJ2-3

CDR3: CSASLSVTCYEQYF
V: TRBV20-1
J: TRBJ2-7

CDR3: CASSRAGTATYNEQFF
V: TRBV27
J: TRBJ2-1

CDR3: CAWSDIFRDSTYEQYF
V: TRBV30
J: TRBJ2-7

CDR3: CASSASGRIQYF
V: TRBV27
J: TRBJ2-4

CDR3: CSVGGERTGNTIYF
V: TRBV20-1
J: TRBJ1-3

CDR3: CASSLYGANEKLFF
V: TRBV7-2
J: TRBJ1-4

CDR3: CASSRGTISTDTQYF
V: TRBV5-1
J: TRBJ2-3

CDR3: CATSLGIWNTGELFF
V: TRBV11-2
J: TRBJ2-2

CDR3: CSVVYGYGYTF
V: TRBV29-1
J: TRBJ1-2

CDR3: CASSAPRGRGLGGELFF
V: TRBV11-2
J: TRBJ2-2

CDR3: CAGSDLATQETQYF
V: TRBV25-1
J: TRBJ2-5

CDR3: CASDTSAAYNEQFF
V: TRBV7-2
J: TRBJ2-1